The 2 T cell receptor beta chains below come from one sample, sequenced in a study of cytomegalovirus exposure and HLA in healthy donors. Use of 60 Vbeta and 13 Jbeta primers characterized the PCR. Produced via immunoSEQ multiplex PCR; TCRdb's table is partial and in-frame only. The table shows tens of thousands of clones, with roughly 60% occurring only once. Sequenced input: PBMCs. The source is a woman aged 45-65 years in good health and CMV-seropositive.

There are a few counts of this clone. The rearrangement uses TRBV5-5 and TRBJ1-3; D remains ambiguous. V lost 4 bases and J 0 bases, leaving 14 bases between the germline ends. The CDR3 sequence is 16 residues long. The V gene's germline CDR1 is SGHKS and CDR2 YYEKEE (reference sequence). CDR3 amino acids: CASSLLRDSSGNTIYF. The CDR3 DNA follows: TGTGCCAGCAGCCTCCTACGGGATTCCTCTGGAAACACCATATATTTT.

The chain combines TRBV10-3 with TRBJ1-2; the D is unclear. Trimming cost V 4 bases and J 6 bases, with 12 bases left between them. Germline CDR1 is ENHRY and CDR2 is SYGVKD. This CDR3 is built from 13 residues. The CDR3 here is CAISVEEVDGYTF. DNA of the CDR3: TGTGCCATCAGTGTCGAGGAGGTGGATGGCTACACCTTC.